These 2 T cell receptor beta chains were all obtained from the same sample, sequenced in a study of T cells in localized non-small cell lung cancer. Assay: immunoSEQ multiplex PCR; the TCRdb copy retains only in-frame clones and omits some. Here the sample spans some 16,000 clones, roughly 91% being singletons. Here the sequenced sample was peripheral blood, taken before any cancer treatment. The receptors stem from a male donor at least 60 years old with stage II squamous cell lung carcinoma.

The chain links TRBV7-9 to TRBJ1-1; TRBD1 matches 9 bases. The ends lost 5 bases at V and 1 base at J; junction bases unmatched: 5. The CDR3 extends over 15 amino acids. CDR1 and CDR2 (germline): SEHNR, FQNEAQ (reference sequence). The chain's CDR3 is CASSTPDRGNTEAFF. The CDR3 nucleotides read TGTGCCAGCAGCACCCCGGACAGGGGGAACACTGAAGCTTTCTTT.

The chain carries TRBV4-1 and TRBJ2-1; 13 nucleotides agree with TRBD2. The CDR3 covers 16 residues. Germline V CDR1 and CDR2: MGHRA, YSYEKL. V lost 3 bases and J lost 7; bases outside the gene matches: 6. The CDR3: CASSHTGTSGINEQFF. The CDR3 coding sequence is TGCGCCAGCAGCCACACCGGGACTAGCGGGATTAATGAGCAGTTCTTC.